The 4 T cell receptor beta chains given below trace back to one sample, sequenced in a study of blood T cells in healthy people across ages. It was with a sample-barcoded 5' primer and a J-beta primer mix that a second PCR of roughly 6 to 11 cycles was run. TCRdb ran MiXCR on the 5' RACE reads and lists one entry per CDR3 protein. The profile shows under 2,000,000 distinct CDR3 sequences, less than 50% of them singletons. What was sequenced was blood. The receptor set was obtained from a woman in her forties in good health.

This clonotype was picked up a small number of times. The chain couples TRBV27 to TRBJ2-7; 8 nucleotides match TRBD1. Germline loops: CDR1 MNHEY, CDR2 SMNVEV (reference sequence). This CDR3 spans 15 amino acids. The J segment lost 3 bases and the V segment lost 4 bases, leaving 8 bases of the junction unmatched. The CDR3 protein is CASSSVGTGGYEQYF. The CDR3 DNA sequence: TGTGCCAGCAGTTCAGTGGGCACAGGGGGCTACGAGCAGTACTTC.

Concerning this clonotype: This sequence may be a read error, since a much larger clone differs from it by one base. The chain employs TRBV20-1 and TRBJ1-6; D perhaps matches TRBD1 (6 bases). Germline-derived CDR1 and CDR2 are DFQATT and SNEGSKA (reference sequence). The CDR3 has 13 amino acids. CDR3: CVGGRDNNSPLHF. The CDR3 DNA reads as TGCGTTGGCGGCCGGGACAATAATTCACCCCTCCACTTT.

The V and J genes are TRBV12-3 or TRBV12-4 and TRBJ1-6, with 7 bases aligning to TRBD1. V trimming: 6 bases; J trimming: 7 bases; junction bases outside the gene matches: 6. This CDR3 contains 14 residues. This chain's CDR3 is CASSHGDRNSPLHF. The CDR3 DNA reads as TGTGCCAGCAGCCATGGGGACAGAAATTCACCCCTCCACTTT.

This clonotype was recorded a few times. The J gene is TRBJ2-7, the V gene TRBV7-2; a possible D gene is TRBD2 (7 bases). The CDR3 contains 12 residues. Germline V lookup: CDR1 SGHTA, CDR2 FQGNSA. Trimming removed 8 bases from V and 3 bases from J, with 11 bases in between. CDR3 nucleotide sequence: TGTGCCAGCGGGGGGGCCTTCTACGAGCAGTACTTC. Its protein product is CASGGAFYEQYF. Drawing the rest from reference TRBV7-2 and TRBJ2-7, the complete variable domain is GAGVSQSPSNKVTEKGKDVELRCDPISGHTALYWYRQSLGQGLEFLIYFQGNSAPDKSGLPSDRFSAERTGGSVSTLTIQRTQQEDSAVYLCASGGAFYEQYFGPGTRLTVT.